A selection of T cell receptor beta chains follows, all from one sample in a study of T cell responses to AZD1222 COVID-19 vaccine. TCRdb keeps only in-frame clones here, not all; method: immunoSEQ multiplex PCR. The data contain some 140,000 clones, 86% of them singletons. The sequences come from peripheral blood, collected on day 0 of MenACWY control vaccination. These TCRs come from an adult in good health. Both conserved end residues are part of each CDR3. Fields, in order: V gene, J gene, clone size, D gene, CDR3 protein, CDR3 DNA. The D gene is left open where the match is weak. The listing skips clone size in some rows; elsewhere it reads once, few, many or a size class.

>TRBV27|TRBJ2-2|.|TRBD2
CPEGLAGAGGELFF
TGTCCAGAGGGACTAGCGGGAGCAGGCGGGGAGCTGTTTTTT
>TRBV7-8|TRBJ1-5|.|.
CASSFGITRSLGFEPQHF
TGTGCCAGCAGCTTCGGTATTACCAGGAGCCTAGGTTTTGAGCCCCAGCATTTT
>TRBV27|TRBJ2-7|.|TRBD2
CASSLSRSSGRAYEQYF
TGTGCCAGCAGTTTATCGAGGTCCAGCGGGAGGGCCTACGAGCAGTACTTC
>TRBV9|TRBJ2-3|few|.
CASSAQVSTDTQYF
TGTGCCAGCAGCGCACAGGTTAGCACAGATACGCAGTATTTT
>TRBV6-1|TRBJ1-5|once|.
CASSEGGNDQPQHF
TGTGCCAGCAGTGAAGGCGGTAACGATCAGCCCCAGCATTTT
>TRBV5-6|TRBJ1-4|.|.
CASSWQGGEKLFF
TGTGCCAGCAGCTGGCAGGGCGGAGAAAAACTGTTTTTT
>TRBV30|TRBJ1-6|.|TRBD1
CAWRGTENSPLHF
TGTGCCTGGAGAGGGACAGAGAATTCACCCCTCCACTTT
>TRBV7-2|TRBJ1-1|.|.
CASSDTGPRAFF
TGTGCCAGCAGCGACACGGGGCCGAGGGCTTTCTTT
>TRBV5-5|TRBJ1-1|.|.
CASSRPGLMNTEAFF
TGTGCCAGCAGCCGACCGGGACTGATGAACACTGAAGCTTTCTTT
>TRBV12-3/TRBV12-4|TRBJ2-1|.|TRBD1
CASSSRTGDEQFF
TGTGCCAGCAGTTCGAGGACAGGGGATGAGCAGTTCTTC
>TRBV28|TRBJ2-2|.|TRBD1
CASSPPNWTGNRGELFF
TGTGCCAGCAGTCCGCCGAATTGGACAGGGAACCGCGGGGAGCTGTTTTTT
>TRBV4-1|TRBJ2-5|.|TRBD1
CASSPLFPGQGGRETQYF
TGCGCCAGCAGCCCCCTGTTTCCGGGACAGGGAGGTCGAGAGACCCAGTACTTC
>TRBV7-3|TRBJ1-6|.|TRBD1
CASSQDRRSPLHF
TGTGCCAGCAGCCAGGACAGGAGGTCACCCCTCCACTTT
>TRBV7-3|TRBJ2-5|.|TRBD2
CASSPQGLAGEGETQYF
TGTGCCAGCAGCCCACAAGGACTAGCGGGAGAGGGAGAGACCCAGTACTTC
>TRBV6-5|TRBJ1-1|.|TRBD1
CASIKPPGGEAFF
TGTGCCAGCATCAAACCTCCAGGGGGGGAAGCTTTCTTT
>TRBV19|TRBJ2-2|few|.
CASSGLNTGELFF
TGTGCCAGTAGTGGACTTAACACCGGGGAGCTGTTTTTT
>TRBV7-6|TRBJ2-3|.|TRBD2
CASSLGLAGGYTDTQYF
TGTGCCAGCAGCTTAGGACTAGCGGGAGGCTACACAGATACGCAGTATTTT
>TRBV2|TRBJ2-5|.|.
CASSEILGTYQETQYF
TGTGCCAGCAGTGAAATATTGGGGACTTACCAAGAGACCCAGTACTTC
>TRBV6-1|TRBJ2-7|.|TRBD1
CASSEGISGGSQQYF
TGTGCCAGCAGTGAGGGCATCTCAGGGGGCTCCCAGCAGTACTTC
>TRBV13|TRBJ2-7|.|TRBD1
CASSSRVRGHYEQYF
TGTGCCAGCAGCTCCCGAGTTAGGGGGCACTACGAGCAGTACTTC
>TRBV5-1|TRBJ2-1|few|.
CASSPVFVYNEQFF
TGCGCCAGCAGCCCGGTTTTCGTGTACAATGAGCAGTTCTTC
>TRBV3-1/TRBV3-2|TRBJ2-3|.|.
CASSQDCRGTDTQYF
TGTGCCAGCAGCCAAGATTGTCGCGGGACAGATACGCAGTATTTT
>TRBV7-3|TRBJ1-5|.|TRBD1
CASSEDRDQPQHF
TGTGCCAGCAGCGAGGACAGGGACCAGCCCCAGCATTTT
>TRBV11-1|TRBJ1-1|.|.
CASSGGLIQFF
TGTGCCAGCAGCGGGGGACTGATCCAGTTCTTT
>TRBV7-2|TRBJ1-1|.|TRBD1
CASSLAQTGGNEAFF
TGTGCCAGCAGCTTAGCGCAAACAGGGGGAAATGAAGCTTTCTTT
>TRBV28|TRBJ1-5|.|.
CASSQVLSNQPQHF
TGTGCCAGCAGTCAGGTTCTGAGCAATCAGCCCCAGCATTTT
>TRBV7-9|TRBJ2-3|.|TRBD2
CASSQGLAGGPDTQYF
TGTGCCAGCAGCCAGGGACTAGCGGGGGGGCCGGATACGCAGTATTTT
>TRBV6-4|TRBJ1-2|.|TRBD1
CASSDSGGTGFGGYTF
TGTGCCAGCAGTGACTCGGGGGGGACAGGGTTCGGTGGCTACACCTTC
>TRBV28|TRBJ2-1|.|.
CASSFTGLLHEQFF
TGTGCCAGCAGTTTTACAGGACTACTGCATGAGCAGTTCTTC
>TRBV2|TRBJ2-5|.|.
CASIGSRVQETQYF
TGTGCCAGCATCGGGAGCCGGGTACAAGAGACCCAGTACTTC
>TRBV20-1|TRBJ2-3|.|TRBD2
CSASSLRSGRGDTQYF
TGCAGTGCTAGTAGCCTGAGGAGCGGGAGGGGGGATACGCAGTATTTT
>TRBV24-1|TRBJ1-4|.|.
CATSEVATNEKLFF
TGTGCCACCAGTGAGGTGGCAACTAATGAAAAACTGTTTTTT
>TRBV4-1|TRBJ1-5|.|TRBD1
CASSHPDRGVRPQHF
TGCGCCAGCAGCCACCCCGACAGGGGAGTAAGGCCCCAGCATTTT
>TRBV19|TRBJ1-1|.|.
CASIGYIDTEAFF
TGTGCCAGTATTGGATACATCGACACTGAAGCTTTCTTT
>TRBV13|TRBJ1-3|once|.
CASSATGSGNTIYF
TGTGCCAGCAGCGCTACAGGGTCAGGAAACACCATATATTTT
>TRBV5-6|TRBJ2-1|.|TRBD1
CASSPGQGEYNEQFF
TGTGCCAGCAGCCCAGGACAGGGGGAATACAATGAGCAGTTCTTC
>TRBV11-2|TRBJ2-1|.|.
CASSSEEAWARNNEQFF
TGTGCCAGCAGCTCTGAAGAAGCCTGGGCCAGGAACAATGAGCAGTTCTTC
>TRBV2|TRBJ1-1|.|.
CASGPGRYTEAFF
TGTGCCAGCGGACCGGGACGGTACACTGAAGCTTTCTTT
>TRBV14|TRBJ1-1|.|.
CASSQVITEAFF
TGTGCCAGCAGCCAAGTAATCACTGAAGCTTTCTTT
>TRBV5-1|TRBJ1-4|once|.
CASSLDRTNEKLFF
TGCGCCAGCAGCCTTGACAGAACTAATGAAAAACTGTTTTTT
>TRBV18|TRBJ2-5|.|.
CASSPLIQETQYF
TGTGCCAGCTCCCCACTTATCCAAGAGACCCAGTACTTC
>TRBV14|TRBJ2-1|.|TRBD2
CASSLPGLAEYNEQFF
TGTGCCAGCAGCCTGCCGGGACTAGCGGAATACAATGAGCAGTTCTTC
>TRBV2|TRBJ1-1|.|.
CASSREGNTEAFF
TGTGCCAGCAGCCGAGAGGGGAACACTGAAGCTTTCTTT
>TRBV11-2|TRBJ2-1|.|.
CASSLHGGDNEQFF
TGTGCCAGCAGCTTACATGGAGGGGACAATGAGCAGTTCTTC
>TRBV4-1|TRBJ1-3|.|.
CASSQGLARGSGNTIYF
TGCGCCAGCAGCCAAGGGTTGGCACGGGGCTCTGGAAACACCATATATTTT
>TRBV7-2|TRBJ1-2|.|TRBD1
CASSTGGPDRRYTF
TGTGCCAGCAGCACAGGGGGGCCCGATCGGCGCTACACCTTC
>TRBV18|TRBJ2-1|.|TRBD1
CASSPPVVGVGQGAKYNEQFF
TGTGCCAGCTCACCACCGGTCGTGGGTGTTGGACAGGGGGCTAAGTACAATGAGCAGTTCTTC
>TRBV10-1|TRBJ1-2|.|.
CASSRSKAYGYTF
TGCGCCAGCAGTCGGAGTAAGGCCTATGGCTACACCTTC